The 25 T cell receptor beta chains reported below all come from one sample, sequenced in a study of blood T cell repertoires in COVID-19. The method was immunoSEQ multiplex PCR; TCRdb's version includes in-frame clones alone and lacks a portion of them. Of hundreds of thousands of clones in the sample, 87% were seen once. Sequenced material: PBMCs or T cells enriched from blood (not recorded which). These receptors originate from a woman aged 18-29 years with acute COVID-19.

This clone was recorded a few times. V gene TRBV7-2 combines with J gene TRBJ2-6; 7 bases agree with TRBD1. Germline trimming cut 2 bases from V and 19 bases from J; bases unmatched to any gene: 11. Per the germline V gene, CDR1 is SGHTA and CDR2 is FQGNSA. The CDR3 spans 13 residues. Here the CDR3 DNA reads TGTGCCAGCAGCTTATGGGGACAGCAATTTATCACTTTC. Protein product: CASSLWGQQFITF. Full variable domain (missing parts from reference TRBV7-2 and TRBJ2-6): GAGVSQSPSNKVTEKGKDVELRCDPISGHTALYWYRQSLGQGLEFLIYFQGNSAPDKSGLPSDRFSAERTGGSVSTLTIQRTQQEDSAVYLCASSLWGQQFITFGAGSRLTVL.

In DNA, the CDR3 is TGTGCCAGCTCATCTGCCTCCGGGACAGGGGCCTATAATTCACCCCTCCACTTT. Translated, it gives CASSSASGTGAYNSPLHF. This chain links TRBV18 with TRBJ1-6, with 10 bases lining up with TRBD1. This CDR3 is 18 amino acids long. The germline gives CDR1 KGHSH, CDR2 LQKENI. With 5 bases clipped from V and 2 bases from J, the junction kept 9 bases outside the gene matches.

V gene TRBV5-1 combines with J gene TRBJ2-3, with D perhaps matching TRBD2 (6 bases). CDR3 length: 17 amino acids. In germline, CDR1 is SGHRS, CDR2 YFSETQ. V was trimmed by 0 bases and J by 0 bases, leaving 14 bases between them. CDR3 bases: TGCGCCAGCAGCTTGGCAGTCGGTGGGACTAGCACAGATACGCAGTATTTT. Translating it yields CASSLAVGGTSTDTQYF.

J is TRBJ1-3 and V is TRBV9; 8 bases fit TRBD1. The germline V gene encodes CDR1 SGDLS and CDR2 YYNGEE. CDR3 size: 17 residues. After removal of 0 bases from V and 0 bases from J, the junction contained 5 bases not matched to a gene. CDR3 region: CASSVAPGGTSGNTIYF. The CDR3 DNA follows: TGTGCCAGCAGCGTAGCTCCAGGGGGCACCTCTGGAAACACCATATATTTT.

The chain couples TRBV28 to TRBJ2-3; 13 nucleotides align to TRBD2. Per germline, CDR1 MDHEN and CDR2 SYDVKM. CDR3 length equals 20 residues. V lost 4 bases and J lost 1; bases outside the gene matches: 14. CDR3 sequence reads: CASSSPTSGRGTKGTDTQYF. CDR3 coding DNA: TGTGCCAGCAGTTCCCCAACTAGCGGGAGGGGAACAAAAGGCACAGATACGCAGTATTTT.

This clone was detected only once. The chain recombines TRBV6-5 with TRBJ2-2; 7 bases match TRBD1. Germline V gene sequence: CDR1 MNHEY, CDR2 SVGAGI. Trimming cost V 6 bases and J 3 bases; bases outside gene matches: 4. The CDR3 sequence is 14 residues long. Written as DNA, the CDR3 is TGTGCCAGCAGGACAGGGTTGGACACCGGGGAGCTGTTTTTT. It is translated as CASRTGLDTGELFF.

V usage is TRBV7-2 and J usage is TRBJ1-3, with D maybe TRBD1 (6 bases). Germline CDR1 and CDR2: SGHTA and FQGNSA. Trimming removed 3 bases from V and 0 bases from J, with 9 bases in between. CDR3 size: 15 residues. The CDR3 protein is CASSFDRLSGNTIYF. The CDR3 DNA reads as TGTGCCAGCAGCTTCGACAGGCTCTCTGGAAACACCATATATTTT.

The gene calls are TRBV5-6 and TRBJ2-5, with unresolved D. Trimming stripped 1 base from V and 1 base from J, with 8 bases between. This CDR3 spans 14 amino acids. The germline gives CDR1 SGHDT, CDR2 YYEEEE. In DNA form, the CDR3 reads TGTGCCAGCAGCTTGTACTCCACCCAAGAGACCCAGTACTTC. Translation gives CASSLYSTQETQYF.

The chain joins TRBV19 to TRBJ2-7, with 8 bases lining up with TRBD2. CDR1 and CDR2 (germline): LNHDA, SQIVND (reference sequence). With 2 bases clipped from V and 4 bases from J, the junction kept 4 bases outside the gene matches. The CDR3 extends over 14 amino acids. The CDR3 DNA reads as TGTGCCAGTAGTATACAGCGGGGGCCATACGAGCAGTACTTC. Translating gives CASSIQRGPYEQYF.

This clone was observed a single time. The CDR3 is CASSLPSGGGYGYTF. The CDR3 bases are TGTGCCAGCAGCTTGCCGTCCGGGGGAGGCTATGGCTACACCTTC. The chain joins TRBV5-6 to TRBJ1-2; TRBD1 might be the D (5 bases). Trimming took off 1 base at V and 4 bases at J, with 14 bases between the two ends. The CDR3 has 15 amino acids. Germline CDR1 and CDR2: SGHDT and YYEEEE.

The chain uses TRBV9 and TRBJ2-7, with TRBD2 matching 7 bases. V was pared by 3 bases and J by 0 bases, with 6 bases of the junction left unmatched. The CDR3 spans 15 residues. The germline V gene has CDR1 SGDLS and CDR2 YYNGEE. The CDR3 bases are TGTGCCAGCAGCGCTACTAGCGCGAGCTCCTACGAGCAGTACTTC. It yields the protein CASSATSASSYEQYF.

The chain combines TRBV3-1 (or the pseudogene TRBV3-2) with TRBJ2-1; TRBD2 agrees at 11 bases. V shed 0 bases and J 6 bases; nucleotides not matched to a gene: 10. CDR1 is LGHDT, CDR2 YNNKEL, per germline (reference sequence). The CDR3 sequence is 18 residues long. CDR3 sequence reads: CASSQDNPFSGGANEQFF. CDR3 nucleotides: TGTGCCAGCAGCCAAGATAACCCCTTTAGCGGGGGGGCCAATGAGCAGTTCTTC.

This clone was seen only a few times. The CDR3: CASSVSGTGNEKLFF. The CDR3 DNA follows: TGTGCCAGCAGCGTATCCGGGACAGGGAATGAAAAACTGTTTTTT. V gene TRBV7-9 combines with J gene TRBJ1-4; TRBD1 aligns across 9 bases. The V and J ends lost 5 bases and 5 bases, in that order; junction bases with no gene match: 6. The CDR3 spans 15 residues. Germline-derived CDR1 and CDR2 are SEHNR and FQNEAQ (reference sequence).

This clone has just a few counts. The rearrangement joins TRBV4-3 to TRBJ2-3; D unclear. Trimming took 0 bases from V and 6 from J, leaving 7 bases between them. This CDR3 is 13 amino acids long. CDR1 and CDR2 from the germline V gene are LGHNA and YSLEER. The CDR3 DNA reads TGCGCCAGCAGCCAAGATAAACTGGATACGCAGTATTTT. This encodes CASSQDKLDTQYF.

CDR3 coding DNA: TGTGCCAGCAGCTTCAGGGGGCCCGTCTCCTACAATGAGCAGTTCTTC. It specifies CASSFRGPVSYNEQFF. This chain uses TRBV28 with TRBJ2-1; 8 bases line up with TRBD1. The germline V gene encodes CDR1 MDHEN and CDR2 SYDVKM. CDR3 length: 16 amino acids. The junction had 7 bases not matched to a gene; V was cut back by 6 bases and J by 0 bases.

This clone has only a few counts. The CDR3 DNA is TGTGCCATCAGTGGGGGGGATGGGACAGGGGCTAGGAATGAGCAGTTCTTC. The encoded protein is CAISGGDGTGARNEQFF. This rearrangement joins TRBV10-3 to TRBJ2-1; 10 bases agree with TRBD1. The V gene's germline CDR1 is ENHRY and CDR2 SYGVKD. The CDR3 is made up of 17 amino acids. The trim removed 4 bases at V and 7 bases at J, leaving 13 bases unmatched.

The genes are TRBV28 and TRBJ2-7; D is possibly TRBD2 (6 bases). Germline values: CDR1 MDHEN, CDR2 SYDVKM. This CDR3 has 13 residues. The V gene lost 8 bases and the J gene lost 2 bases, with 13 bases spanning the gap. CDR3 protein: CASGGTYTYEQYF. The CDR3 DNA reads TGTGCCAGCGGGGGGACCTATACCTACGAGCAGTACTTC.

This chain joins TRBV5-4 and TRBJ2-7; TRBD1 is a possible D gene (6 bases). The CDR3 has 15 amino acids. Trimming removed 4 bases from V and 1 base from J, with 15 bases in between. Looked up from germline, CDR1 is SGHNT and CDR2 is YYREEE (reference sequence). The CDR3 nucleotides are TGTGCCAGCAGCAGTGGGGCAGGGACATCCTACGAGCAGTACTTC. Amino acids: CASSSGAGTSYEQYF. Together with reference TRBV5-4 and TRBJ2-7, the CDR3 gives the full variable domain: ETGVTQSPTHLIKTRGQQVTLRCSSQSGHNTVSWYQQALGQGPQFIFQYYREEENGRGNFPPRFSGLQFPNYSSELNVNALELDDSALYLCASSSGAGTSYEQYFGPGTRLTVT.

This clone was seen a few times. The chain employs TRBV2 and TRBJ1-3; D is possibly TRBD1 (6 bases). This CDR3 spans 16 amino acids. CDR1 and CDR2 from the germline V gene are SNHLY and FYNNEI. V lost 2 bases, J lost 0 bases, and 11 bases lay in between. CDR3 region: CASSERGGRSGNTIYF. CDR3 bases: TGTGCCAGCAGTGAAAGGGGGGGCCGCTCTGGAAACACCATATATTTT.

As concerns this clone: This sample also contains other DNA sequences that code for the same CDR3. This chain's CDR3 is CASSLLANYEQYF. In DNA form, the CDR3 reads TGTGCCAGCAGTTTGCTAGCGAACTACGAGCAGTACTTC. This chain links TRBV27 with TRBJ2-7, with D tentatively TRBD2 (6 bases). The germline gives CDR1 MNHEY, CDR2 SMNVEV (reference sequence). Trimming shortened V by 3 bases and J by 3 bases, and 9 bases separated the two germline ends. CDR3 size: 13 residues.

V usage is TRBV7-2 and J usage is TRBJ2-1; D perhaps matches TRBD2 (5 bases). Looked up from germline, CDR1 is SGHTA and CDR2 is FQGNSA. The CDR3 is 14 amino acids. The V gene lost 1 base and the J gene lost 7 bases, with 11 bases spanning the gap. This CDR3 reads CASSLDFRTNEQFF. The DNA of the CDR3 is TGTGCCAGCAGCTTAGACTTCCGGACTAATGAGCAGTTCTTC.

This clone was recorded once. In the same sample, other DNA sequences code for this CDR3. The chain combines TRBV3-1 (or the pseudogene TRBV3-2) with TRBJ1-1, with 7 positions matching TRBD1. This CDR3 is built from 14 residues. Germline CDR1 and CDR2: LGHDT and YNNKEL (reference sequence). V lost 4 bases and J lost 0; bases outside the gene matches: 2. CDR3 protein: CASSPTGLNTEAFF. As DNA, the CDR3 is TGTGCCAGCAGCCCGACAGGGTTGAACACTGAAGCTTTCTTT.

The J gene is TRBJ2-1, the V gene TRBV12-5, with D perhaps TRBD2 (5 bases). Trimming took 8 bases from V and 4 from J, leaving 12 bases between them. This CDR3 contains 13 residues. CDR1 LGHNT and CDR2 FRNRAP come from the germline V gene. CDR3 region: CASTGSLYNEQFF. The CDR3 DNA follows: TGTGCTAGTACGGGGTCCCTTTACAATGAGCAGTTCTTC.

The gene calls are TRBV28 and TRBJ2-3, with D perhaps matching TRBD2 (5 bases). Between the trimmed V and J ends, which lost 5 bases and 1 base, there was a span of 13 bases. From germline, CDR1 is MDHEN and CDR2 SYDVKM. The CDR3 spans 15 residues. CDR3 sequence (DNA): TGTGCCAGCAGTCAGAGCGGATCCGGCACAGATACGCAGTATTTT. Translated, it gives CASSQSGSGTDTQYF.

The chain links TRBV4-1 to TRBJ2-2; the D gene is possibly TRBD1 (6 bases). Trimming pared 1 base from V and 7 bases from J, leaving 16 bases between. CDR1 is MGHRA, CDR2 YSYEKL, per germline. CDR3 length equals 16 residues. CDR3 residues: CASSQVQGQRFGELFF. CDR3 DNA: TGCGCCAGCAGCCAAGTACAGGGTCAACGGTTCGGGGAGCTGTTTTTT.